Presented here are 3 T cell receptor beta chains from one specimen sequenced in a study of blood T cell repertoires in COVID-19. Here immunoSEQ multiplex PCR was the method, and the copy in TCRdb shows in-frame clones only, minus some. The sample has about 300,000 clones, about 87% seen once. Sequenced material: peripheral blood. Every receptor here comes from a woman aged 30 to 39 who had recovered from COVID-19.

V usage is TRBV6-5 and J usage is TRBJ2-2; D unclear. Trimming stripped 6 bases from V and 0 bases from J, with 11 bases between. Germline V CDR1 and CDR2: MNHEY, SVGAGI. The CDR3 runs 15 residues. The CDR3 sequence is CASRADSANTGELFF. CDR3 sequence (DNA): TGTGCCAGCAGGGCCGACTCCGCGAACACCGGGGAGCTGTTTTTT.

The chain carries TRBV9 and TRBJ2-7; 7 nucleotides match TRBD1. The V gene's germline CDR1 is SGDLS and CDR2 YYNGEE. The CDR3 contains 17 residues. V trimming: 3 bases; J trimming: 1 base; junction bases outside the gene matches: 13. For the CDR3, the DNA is TGTGCCAGCAGCGCAGGGGGTGTTTTGGGGGCTTCCTACGAGCAGTACTTC. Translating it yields CASSAGGVLGASYEQYF.

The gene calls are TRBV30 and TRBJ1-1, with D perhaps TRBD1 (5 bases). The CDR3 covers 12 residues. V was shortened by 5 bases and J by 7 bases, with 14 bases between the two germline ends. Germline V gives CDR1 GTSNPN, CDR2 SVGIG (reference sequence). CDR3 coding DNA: TGTGCCTGGGGCAGGGTACGAAATGAAGCTTTCTTT. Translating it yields CAWGRVRNEAFF.